This T cell receptor beta chain stems from a study of blood T cell repertoires in COVID-19. For the study at large: Sites across the United States, Italy and Spain contributed samples from acute and convalescent COVID-19. From T cells, B-cell-depleted T cells, or PBMCs came the material, which was cDNA or gDNA.

In the original processing: Reference gene primer amplification gave estimated nucleated cell counts. Libraries were prepared by immunoSEQ multiplex PCR; TCRdb keeps only in-frame clonotypes and omits some of them. The DNA was the basis for D and trimming; V, J and clone size are from that table. The sample consists of roughly 120,000 clones, approximately 90% of them appearing once. Germline V gene data show CDR1 as MNHEY and CDR2 as SVGEGT. The V segment lost 0 bases and the J segment 3 bases; nucleotides outside the gene matches: 11. The CDR3 sequence is 19 residues long. The specimen was peripheral blood. The chain is built from TRBV6-2 or TRBV6-3 and TRBJ1-6; 7 nucleotides match TRBD1. This TCR came from a human donor with active COVID-19. The donor label of this sample is uncertain. This CDR3 is CASSYSRRSQGNYNSPLHF. As DNA, the CDR3 is TGTGCCAGCAGTTACTCGAGAAGGTCACAGGGGAACTATAATTCACCCCTCCACTTT.